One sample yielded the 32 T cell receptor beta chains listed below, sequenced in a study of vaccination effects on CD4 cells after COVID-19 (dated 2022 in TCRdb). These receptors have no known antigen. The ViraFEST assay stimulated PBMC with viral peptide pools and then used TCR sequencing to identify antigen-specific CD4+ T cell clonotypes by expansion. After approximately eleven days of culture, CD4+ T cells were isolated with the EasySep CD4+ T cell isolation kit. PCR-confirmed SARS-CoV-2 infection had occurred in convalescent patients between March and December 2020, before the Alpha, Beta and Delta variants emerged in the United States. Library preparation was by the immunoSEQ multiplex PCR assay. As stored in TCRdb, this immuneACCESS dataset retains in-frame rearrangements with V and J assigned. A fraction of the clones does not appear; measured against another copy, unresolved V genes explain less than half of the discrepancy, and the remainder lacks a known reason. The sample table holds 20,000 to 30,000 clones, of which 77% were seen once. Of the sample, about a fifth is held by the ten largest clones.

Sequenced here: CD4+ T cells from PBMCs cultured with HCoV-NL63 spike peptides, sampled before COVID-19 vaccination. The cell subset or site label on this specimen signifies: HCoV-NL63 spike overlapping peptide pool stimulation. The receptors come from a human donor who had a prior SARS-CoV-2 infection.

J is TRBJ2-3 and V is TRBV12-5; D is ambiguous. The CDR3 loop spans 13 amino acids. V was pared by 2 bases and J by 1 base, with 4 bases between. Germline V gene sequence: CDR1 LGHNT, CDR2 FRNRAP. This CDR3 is CASGLSGTDTQYF. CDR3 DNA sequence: TGTGCTAGTGGTTTGAGCGGCACAGATACGCAGTATTTT.

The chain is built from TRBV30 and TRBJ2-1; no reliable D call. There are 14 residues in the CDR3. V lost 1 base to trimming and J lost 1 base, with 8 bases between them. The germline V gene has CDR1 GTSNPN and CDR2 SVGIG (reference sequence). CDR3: CAWSESVSYNEQFF. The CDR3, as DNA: TGTGCCTGGAGTGAGTCTGTATCCTACAATGAGCAGTTCTTC.

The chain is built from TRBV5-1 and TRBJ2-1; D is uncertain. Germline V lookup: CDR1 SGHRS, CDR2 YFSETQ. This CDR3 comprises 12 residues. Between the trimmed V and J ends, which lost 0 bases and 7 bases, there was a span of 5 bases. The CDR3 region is CASSLAPNEQFF. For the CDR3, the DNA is TGCGCCAGCAGCTTGGCCCCTAATGAGCAGTTCTTC.

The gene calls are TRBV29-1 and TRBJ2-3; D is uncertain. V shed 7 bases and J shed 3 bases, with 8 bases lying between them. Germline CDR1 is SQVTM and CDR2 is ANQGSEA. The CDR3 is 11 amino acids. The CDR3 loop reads CSGRVTDTQYF. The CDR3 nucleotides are TGCAGCGGGAGAGTAACAGATACGCAGTATTTT.

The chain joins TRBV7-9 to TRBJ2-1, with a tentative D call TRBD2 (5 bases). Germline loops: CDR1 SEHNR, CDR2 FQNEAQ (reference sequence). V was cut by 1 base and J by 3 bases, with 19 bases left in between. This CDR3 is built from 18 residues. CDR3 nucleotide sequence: TGTGCCAGCAGCTTAGGTCCACTAGATAGAAACTACTACAATGAGCAGTTCTTC. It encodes CASSLGPLDRNYYNEQFF. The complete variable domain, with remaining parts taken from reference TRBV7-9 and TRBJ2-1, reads DTGVSQNPRHKITKRGQNVTFRCDPISEHNRLYWYRQTLGQGPEFLTYFQNEAQLEKSRLLSDRFSAERPKGSFSTLEIQRTEQGDSAMYLCASSLGPLDRNYYNEQFFGPGTRLTVL.

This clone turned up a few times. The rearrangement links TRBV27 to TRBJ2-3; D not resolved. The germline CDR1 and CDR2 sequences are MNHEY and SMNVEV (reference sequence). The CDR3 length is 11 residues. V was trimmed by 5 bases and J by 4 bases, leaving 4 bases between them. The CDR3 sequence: CASSTSDTQYF. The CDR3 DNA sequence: TGTGCCAGCAGTACATCAGATACGCAGTATTTT.

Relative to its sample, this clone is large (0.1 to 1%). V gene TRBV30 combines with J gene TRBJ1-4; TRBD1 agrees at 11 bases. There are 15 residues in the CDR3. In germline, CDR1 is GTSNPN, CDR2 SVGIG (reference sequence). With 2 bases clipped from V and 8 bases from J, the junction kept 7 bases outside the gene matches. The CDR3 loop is CAWSSGQGAREKLFF. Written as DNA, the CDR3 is TGTGCCTGGAGTTCCGGACAGGGGGCACGAGAAAAACTGTTTTTT. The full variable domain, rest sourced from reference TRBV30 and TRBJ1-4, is SQTIHQWPATLVQPVGSPLSLECTVEGTSNPNLYWYRQAAGRGLQLLFYSVGIGQISSEVPQNLSASRPQDRQFILSSKKLLLSDSGFYLCAWSSGQGAREKLFFGSGTQLSVL.

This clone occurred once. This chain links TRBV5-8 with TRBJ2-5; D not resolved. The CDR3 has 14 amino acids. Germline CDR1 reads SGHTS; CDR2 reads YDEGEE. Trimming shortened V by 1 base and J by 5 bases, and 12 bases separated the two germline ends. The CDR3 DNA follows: TGTGCCAGCAGCTTGTTTGGGGTTGGGGAGACCCAGTACTTC. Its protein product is CASSLFGVGETQYF.

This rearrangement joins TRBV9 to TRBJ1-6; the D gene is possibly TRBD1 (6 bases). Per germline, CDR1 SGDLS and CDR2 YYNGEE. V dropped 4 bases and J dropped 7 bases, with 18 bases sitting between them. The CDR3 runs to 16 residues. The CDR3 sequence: CASSSGVGGANSPLHF. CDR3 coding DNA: TGTGCCAGCAGCTCAGGAGTAGGGGGTGCCAATTCACCCCTCCACTTT.

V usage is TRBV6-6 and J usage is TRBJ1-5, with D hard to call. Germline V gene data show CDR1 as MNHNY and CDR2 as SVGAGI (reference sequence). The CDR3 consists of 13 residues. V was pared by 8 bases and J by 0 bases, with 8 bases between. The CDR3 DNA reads TGTGCCAGCCAGTGGAATAGCAATCAGCCCCAGCATTTT. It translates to CASQWNSNQPQHF.

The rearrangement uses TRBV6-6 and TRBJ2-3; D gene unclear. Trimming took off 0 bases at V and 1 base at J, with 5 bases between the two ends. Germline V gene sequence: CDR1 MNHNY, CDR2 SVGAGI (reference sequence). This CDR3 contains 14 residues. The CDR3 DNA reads TGTGCCAGCAGTTACTCGAGCCGCACAGATACGCAGTATTTT. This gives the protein CASSYSSRTDTQYF.

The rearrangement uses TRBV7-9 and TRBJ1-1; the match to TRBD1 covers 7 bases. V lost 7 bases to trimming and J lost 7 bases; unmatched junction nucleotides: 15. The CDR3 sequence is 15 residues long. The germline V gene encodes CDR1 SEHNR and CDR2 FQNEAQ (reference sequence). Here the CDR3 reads CASTTGVAEPYEAFF. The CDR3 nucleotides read TGTGCCAGCACCACAGGGGTGGCCGAGCCATATGAAGCTTTCTTT.

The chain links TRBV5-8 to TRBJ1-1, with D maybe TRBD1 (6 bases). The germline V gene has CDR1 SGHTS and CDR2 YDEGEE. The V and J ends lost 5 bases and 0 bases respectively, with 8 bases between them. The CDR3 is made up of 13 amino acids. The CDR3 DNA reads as TGTGCCAGCAGAACAGGGATGAACACTGAAGCTTTCTTT. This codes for CASRTGMNTEAFF.

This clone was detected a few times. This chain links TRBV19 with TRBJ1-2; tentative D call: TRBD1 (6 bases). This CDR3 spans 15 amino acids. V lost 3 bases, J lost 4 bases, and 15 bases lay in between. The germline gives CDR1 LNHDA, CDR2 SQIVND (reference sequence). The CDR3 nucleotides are TGTGCCAGTAGTATGATCGGGGGCCCGACCTATGGCTACACCTTC. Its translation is CASSMIGGPTYGYTF.

CDR3 protein: CASSLPEDNEQFF. The CDR3 nucleotides read TGCGCCAGCAGCTTGCCCGAAGACAATGAGCAGTTCTTC. V gene TRBV5-1 combines with J gene TRBJ2-1; D uncertain. CDR1 is SGHRS and CDR2 is YFSETQ in the germline V gene. The V end lost 1 base, the J end lost 5 bases, and 7 bases lay between the germline ends. CDR3 size: 13 residues.

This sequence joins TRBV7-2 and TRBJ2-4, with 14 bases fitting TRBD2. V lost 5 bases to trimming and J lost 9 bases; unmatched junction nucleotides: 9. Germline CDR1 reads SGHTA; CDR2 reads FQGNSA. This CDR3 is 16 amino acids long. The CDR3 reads CASSQGLAGAGGIQYF. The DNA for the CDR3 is TGTGCCAGCAGCCAGGGACTAGCGGGAGCCGGCGGCATTCAGTACTTC.

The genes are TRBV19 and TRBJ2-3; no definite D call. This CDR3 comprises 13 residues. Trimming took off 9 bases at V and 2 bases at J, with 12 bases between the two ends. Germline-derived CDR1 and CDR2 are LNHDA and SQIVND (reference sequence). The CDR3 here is CASLGPYTDTQYF. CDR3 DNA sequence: TGTGCCAGCCTTGGGCCGTACACAGATACGCAGTATTTT.

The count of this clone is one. The CDR3 nucleotides read TGTGCCAGCAGTCTCAGACACGGCCCTGAAGCTTTCTTT. It translates to CASSLRHGPEAFF. The genes are TRBV6-5 and TRBJ1-1; D unresolved. Deletions cut 5 bases from V and 6 bases from J, with 13 bases between. The CDR3 is 13 amino acids. Germline CDR1 is MNHEY and CDR2 is SVGAGI.

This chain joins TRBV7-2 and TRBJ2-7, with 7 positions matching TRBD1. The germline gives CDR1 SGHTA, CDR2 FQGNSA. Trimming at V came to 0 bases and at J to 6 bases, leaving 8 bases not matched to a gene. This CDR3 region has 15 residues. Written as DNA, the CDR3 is TGTGCCAGCAGCTTAGCGCTTCGACAGGGTGGCGAGCAGTACTTC. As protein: CASSLALRQGGEQYF.

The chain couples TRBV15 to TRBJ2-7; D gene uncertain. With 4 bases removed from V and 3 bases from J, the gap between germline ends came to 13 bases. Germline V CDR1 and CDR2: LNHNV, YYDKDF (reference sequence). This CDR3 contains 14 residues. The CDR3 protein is CATSKDLQVYEQYF. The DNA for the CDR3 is TGTGCCACCAGCAAGGACCTACAAGTCTACGAGCAGTACTTC.

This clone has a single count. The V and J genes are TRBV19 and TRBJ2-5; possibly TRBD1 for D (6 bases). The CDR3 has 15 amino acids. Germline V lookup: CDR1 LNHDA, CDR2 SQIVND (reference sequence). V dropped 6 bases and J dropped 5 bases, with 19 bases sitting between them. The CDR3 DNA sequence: TGTGCCAGTAGCATCGTTGGGGGCATGGGGGAGACCCAGTACTTC. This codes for CASSIVGGMGETQYF.

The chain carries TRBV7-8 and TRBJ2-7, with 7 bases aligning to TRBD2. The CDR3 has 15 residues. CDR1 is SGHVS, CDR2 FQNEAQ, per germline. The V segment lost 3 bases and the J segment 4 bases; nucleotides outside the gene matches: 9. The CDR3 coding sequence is TGTGCCAGCAGCTTGCAAGCGGGGACGATATACGAGCAGTACTTC. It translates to CASSLQAGTIYEQYF.

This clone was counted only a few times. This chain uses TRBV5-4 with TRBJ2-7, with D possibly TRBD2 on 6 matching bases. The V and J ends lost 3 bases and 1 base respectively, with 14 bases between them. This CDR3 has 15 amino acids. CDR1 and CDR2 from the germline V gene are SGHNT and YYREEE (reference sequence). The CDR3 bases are TGTGCCAGCAGCTCCACCGGGGGACTGTCCTACGAGCAGTACTTC. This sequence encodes CASSSTGGLSYEQYF.

The CDR3 region has the DNA TGCGCCAGCAGCCCGAGCGACTTCGCAGGGGGGACTGAAGCTTTCTTT. Protein: CASSPSDFAGGTEAFF. V gene TRBV5-1 combines with J gene TRBJ1-1, with 7 bases that match TRBD1. The V segment lost 4 bases and the J segment 5 bases; nucleotides outside the gene matches: 14. Germline V gives CDR1 SGHRS, CDR2 YFSETQ. The CDR3 contains 16 residues.

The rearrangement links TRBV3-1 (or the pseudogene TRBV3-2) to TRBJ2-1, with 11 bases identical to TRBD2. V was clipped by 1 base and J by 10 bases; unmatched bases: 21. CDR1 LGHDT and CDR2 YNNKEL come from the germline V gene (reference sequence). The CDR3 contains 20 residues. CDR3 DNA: TGTGCCAGCAGCCAAGGGGACTGGACTAGCGGGTACTGGGAACTTCGGGAGCAGTTCTTC. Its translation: CASSQGDWTSGYWELREQFF.

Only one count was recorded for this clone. The DNA of the CDR3 is TGTGCCAGCAGCTTAAGGGCCGACGGTGAGCAGTTCTTC. Amino acid sequence: CASSLRADGEQFF. The J gene is TRBJ2-1, the V gene TRBV7-9; D is uncertain. The CDR3 covers 13 residues. The V end was cut by 2 bases, the J end by 9 bases, with 11 bases between. CDR1 and CDR2 from the germline V gene are SEHNR and FQNEAQ (reference sequence).

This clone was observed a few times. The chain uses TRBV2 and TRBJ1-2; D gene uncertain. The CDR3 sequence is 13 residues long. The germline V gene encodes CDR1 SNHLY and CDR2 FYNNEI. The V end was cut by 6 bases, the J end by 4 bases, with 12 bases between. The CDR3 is CASSPDGIYGYTF. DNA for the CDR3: TGTGCCAGCAGCCCCGACGGCATCTATGGCTACACCTTC.

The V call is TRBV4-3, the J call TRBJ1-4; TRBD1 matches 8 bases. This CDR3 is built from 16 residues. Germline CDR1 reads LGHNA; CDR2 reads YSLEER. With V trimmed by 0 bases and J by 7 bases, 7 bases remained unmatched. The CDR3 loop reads CASSQDRGQGGEKLFF. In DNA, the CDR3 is TGCGCCAGCAGCCAAGACCGTGGACAGGGAGGTGAAAAACTGTTTTTT.

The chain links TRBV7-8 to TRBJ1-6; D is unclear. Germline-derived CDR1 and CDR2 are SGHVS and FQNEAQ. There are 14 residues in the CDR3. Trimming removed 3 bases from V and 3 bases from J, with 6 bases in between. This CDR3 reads CASSFTLYNSPLHF. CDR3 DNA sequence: TGTGCCAGCAGCTTTACCCTCTATAATTCACCCCTCCACTTT.

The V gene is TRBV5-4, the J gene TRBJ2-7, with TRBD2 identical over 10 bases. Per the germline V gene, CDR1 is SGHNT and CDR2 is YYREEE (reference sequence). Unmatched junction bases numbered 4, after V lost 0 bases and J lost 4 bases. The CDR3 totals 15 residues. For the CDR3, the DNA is TGTGCCAGCAGCTTGGCTAGCGGGAGTTTATACGAGCAGTACTTC. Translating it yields CASSLASGSLYEQYF.

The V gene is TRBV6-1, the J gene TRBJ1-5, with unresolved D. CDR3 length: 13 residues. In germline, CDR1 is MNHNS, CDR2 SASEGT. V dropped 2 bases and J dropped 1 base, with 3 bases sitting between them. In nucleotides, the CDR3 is TGTGCCAGCAGTGAAATAAGCAATCAGCCCCAGCATTTT. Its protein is CASSEISNQPQHF.

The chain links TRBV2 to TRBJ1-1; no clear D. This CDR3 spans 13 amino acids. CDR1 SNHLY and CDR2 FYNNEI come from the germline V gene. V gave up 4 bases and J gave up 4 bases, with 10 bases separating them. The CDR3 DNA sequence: TGTGCCAGCAGTGCGTGGTGGGGCACTGAAGCTTTCTTT. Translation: CASSAWWGTEAFF.